This TCR beta chain emerged from a study of cytomegalovirus exposure and HLA in healthy donors. The study, taken as a whole, reports: In a later analysis, the majority of CMV-associated beta chains seemingly showed HLA restriction. Most TCR sequences were rare, but some public TCRs occurred in many donors. Reports described diagnosis of cytomegalovirus status by the classifier as highly specific and sensitive.

A multiplex PCR was run with 60 Vbeta primers and 13 Jbeta primers. The method was immunoSEQ multiplex PCR; TCRdb's version includes in-frame clones alone and lacks a portion of them. This sample contains roughly 41,000 clones. Per germline, CDR1 SGDLS and CDR2 YYNGEE. The CDR3 sequence is 13 residues long. Trimming pared 3 bases from V and 5 bases from J, leaving 12 bases between. Note on this clone: Its antigen is not known.

This sequence originates from a woman aged 35 to 49 in good health and CMV-seronegative. The sequenced sample consisted of PBMCs. The chain couples TRBV9 to TRBJ2-7; D perhaps matches TRBD1 (6 bases). As DNA, the CDR3 is TGTGCCAGCAGCGCACAGGGTGTCCACGAGCAGTACTTC. This encodes CASSAQGVHEQYF.